These T cell receptor beta chains were read from a single sample in a study of shared clonotypes between healthy human individuals. Libraries were prepared by immunoSEQ multiplex PCR; TCRdb keeps only in-frame clonotypes and omits some of them. The sample comprises roughly 680,000 clones, over 55% of which are singletons, and more than 1.5% rests with the top ten. The sample was memory CD4+ T cells sorted from blood. The receptors were sampled from a woman in her 30s in good health. CDR3s include the opening cysteine and the closing phenylalanine or tryptophan. Each record gives: D gene, J gene, V gene, clone size, CDR3 DNA, CDR3 protein. A D gene is named only where the DNA matches it firmly. Only some rows state a clone size, as once, few, many or a class for expanded clones.

D: .; J: TRBJ1-4; V: TRBV6-5; size: .; DNA: TGTGCCAGCAGAGACAGGAATGAAAAACTGTTTTTT; CDR3: CASRDRNEKLFF
D: .; J: TRBJ2-3; V: TRBV19; size: few; DNA: TGTGCCAGTAGTATTAACGGGCATTTGCAGTATTTT; CDR3: CASSINGHLQYF
D: .; J: TRBJ1-1; V: TRBV7-3; size: .; DNA: TGTGCCAGCAGCCGCCAGGGTGACACTGAAGCTTTCTTT; CDR3: CASSRQGDTEAFF
D: TRBD2; J: TRBJ2-1; V: TRBV5-1; size: .; DNA: TGCGCCAGCAGACGTAACAGCGGGAGTTACTACAATGAGCAGTTCTTC; CDR3: CASRRNSGSYYNEQFF
D: .; J: TRBJ2-2; V: TRBV11-2; size: .; DNA: TGTGCCAGCAGCTTAGACAGGGCCGGGGAGCTGTTTTTT; CDR3: CASSLDRAGELFF
D: TRBD2; J: TRBJ2-1; V: TRBV7-9; size: .; DNA: TGTGCCAGCAGTAAGACTAGCCTTCACAATGAGCAGTTCTTC; CDR3: CASSKTSLHNEQFF
D: .; J: TRBJ2-2; V: TRBV7-9; size: .; DNA: TGTGCCAGCACCTTCCAAGTTAATCCCGGGGAGCTGTTTTTT; CDR3: CASTFQVNPGELFF
D: TRBD1; J: TRBJ1-2; V: TRBV4-1; size: .; DNA: TGCGCCAGCAGCCAATTGGGCGGGACAGGGCTTTATCTTGGCTACACCTTC; CDR3: CASSQLGGTGLYLGYTF
D: .; J: TRBJ2-5; V: TRBV4-2; size: .; DNA: TGTGCCAGCAGCCAAGCAAGTGGGGCCAATGGCGCACAAGAGACCCAGTACTTC; CDR3: CASSQASGANGAQETQYF
D: .; J: TRBJ2-3; V: TRBV19; size: .; DNA: TGTGCCAGTGGTCATGATACGCAGTATTTT; CDR3: CASGHDTQYF
D: TRBD1; J: TRBJ2-2; V: TRBV5-1; size: once; DNA: TGCGCCAGCTGGGACAGGGTGGCCACCGGGGAGCTGTTTTTT; CDR3: CASWDRVATGELFF
D: .; J: TRBJ1-1; V: TRBV10-1; size: .; DNA: TGCGCCAGCAGTCCCTCGTTGTACACTGAAGCTTTCTTT; CDR3: CASSPSLYTEAFF
D: TRBD2; J: TRBJ2-7; V: TRBV11-1; size: .; DNA: TGTGCCAGCAGACCCCGAGCGGGAGCTTACGAGCAGTACTTC; CDR3: CASRPRAGAYEQYF
D: TRBD2; J: TRBJ2-3; V: TRBV7-9; size: .; DNA: TGTGCCAGCAGCTTAGGGTTGCTAGCGGGAGATACGCAGTATTTT; CDR3: CASSLGLLAGDTQYF
D: TRBD2; J: TRBJ2-5; V: TRBV6-1; size: .; DNA: TGTGCCAGCAGTGAACGGGGGCTTTCGGCGGGAGGGCCCATGGGGACCCAGTACTTC; CDR3: CASSERGLSAGGPMGTQYF
D: .; J: TRBJ2-5; V: TRBV5-4; size: many; DNA: TGTGCCAGCAGCCGCCCGGACAGCGGAGAGACCCAGTACTTC; CDR3: CASSRPDSGETQYF
D: .; J: TRBJ2-1; V: TRBV14; size: .; DNA: TGTGCCAGCAGCCAAGATTTACGTGGTGAGCAGTTCTTC; CDR3: CASSQDLRGEQFF
D: .; J: TRBJ2-5; V: TRBV4-1; size: few; DNA: TGCGCCAGCAGCCAAGATGAGCCTTCGACCCAGTACTTC; CDR3: CASSQDEPSTQYF
D: TRBD2; J: TRBJ2-1; V: TRBV25-1; size: .; DNA: TGTGCCAGCAGGTTTCGACTAGCGGGAGTTCTTGAGCAGTTCTTC; CDR3: CASRFRLAGVLEQFF
D: .; J: TRBJ1-1; V: TRBV7-9; size: few; DNA: TGTGCCAGCAGCGACGATCCAGGGTTAGGGAACACTGAAGCTTTCTTT; CDR3: CASSDDPGLGNTEAFF
D: .; J: TRBJ2-7; V: TRBV18; size: .; DNA: TGTGCCAGCTCACGGGAATCTCTCAGAAACGGGTACTTC; CDR3: CASSRESLRNGYF
D: .; J: TRBJ1-5; V: TRBV18; size: .; DNA: TGTGCCAGCTCACCATGGGGGGATCAGCCCCAGCATTTT; CDR3: CASSPWGDQPQHF
D: .; J: TRBJ2-5; V: TRBV7-7; size: .; DNA: TGTGCCAGCAGCTTATCAGGGTCGATCCAAGAGACCCAGTACTTC; CDR3: CASSLSGSIQETQYF
D: .; J: TRBJ2-7; V: TRBV10-3; size: once; DNA: TGTGCCAGCAGTTCGTCGTGGCAGGGGAGTTCCTACGAGCAGTACTTC; CDR3: CASSSSWQGSSYEQYF
D: .; J: TRBJ1-1; V: TRBV4-3; size: .; DNA: TGCGCCACCACAGGTGGCACTGAAGCTTTCTTT; CDR3: CATTGGTEAFF
D: TRBD1; J: TRBJ2-7; V: TRBV4-2; size: .; DNA: TGTGCCAGCAGCAACCCCTGGACAGGCCCCGAGCAGTACTTC; CDR3: CASSNPWTGPEQYF
D: TRBD1; J: TRBJ2-5; V: TRBV2; size: .; DNA: TGTGCCAGCAGAGGGACAGTCGGAGAGACCCAGTACTTC; CDR3: CASRGTVGETQYF
D: .; J: TRBJ1-2; V: TRBV10-2; size: .; DNA: TGCGCCAGCAGTGCGGGGCTCGGGTATGGCTACACCTTC; CDR3: CASSAGLGYGYTF
D: TRBD1; J: TRBJ2-3; V: TRBV7-9; size: .; DNA: TGTGCCAGCAGCTTGGTACGGCAGGGGGCCACAGATACGCAGTATTTT; CDR3: CASSLVRQGATDTQYF
D: .; J: TRBJ2-1; V: TRBV4-1; size: .; DNA: TGCGCCAGCAGCCAAGATCGCGGCGGACTCAGCTCCTACAATGAGCAGTTCTTC; CDR3: CASSQDRGGLSSYNEQFF
D: .; J: TRBJ2-7; V: TRBV10-3; size: .; DNA: TGTGCCATCAGTGATCTGAACGGGGGGCTATACGAGCAGTACTTC; CDR3: CAISDLNGGLYEQYF